These 25 T cell receptor beta chains came from one sample sequenced in a study of cytomegalovirus exposure and HLA in healthy donors. The PCR made use of 60 Vbeta and 13 Jbeta primers. Measured with immunoSEQ multiplex PCR; TCRdb has only the in-frame clones, and not every one. In the table there are about 150,000 clones, around 82% of which are singletons. The specimen sequenced was PBMCs. Receptors originate from a woman between 50 and 59 years old in good health and CMV-seropositive.

The genes are TRBV27 and TRBJ1-1; 7 nucleotides align to TRBD1. V was clipped by 6 bases and J by 3 bases; unmatched bases: 7. CDR1 is MNHEY, CDR2 SMNVEV, per germline (reference sequence). The length of the CDR3 is 14 residues. The CDR3, as DNA: TGTGCCAGCAGCCTAGCAGGGGGGTACACTGAAGCTTTCTTT. Residues: CASSLAGGYTEAFF.

The rearrangement links TRBV6-1 to TRBJ1-1; perhaps TRBD1 as D (6 bases). CDR1 is MNHNS and CDR2 is SASEGT in the germline V gene. This CDR3 is built from 12 residues. Trimming removed 6 bases from V and 8 bases from J, with 13 bases in between. In nucleotides, the CDR3 is TGTGCCAGCAGAACGGGACATTCCGAAGCTTTCTTT. Its protein is CASRTGHSEAFF.

To note about this clone: Distinct nucleotide sequences in the sample also encode this CDR3. The chain couples TRBV6-5 to TRBJ1-1, with D possibly TRBD1 on 6 matching bases. From germline, CDR1 is MNHEY and CDR2 SVGAGI. The V gene lost 6 bases and the J gene lost 4 bases, with 6 bases spanning the gap. The CDR3 has 11 amino acids. The CDR3 reads CASSRGTEAFF. CDR3 bases: TGTGCCAGCAGCAGGGGCACTGAAGCTTTCTTT.

The rearrangement joins TRBV18 to TRBJ2-7; D is undetermined. Germline V CDR1 and CDR2: KGHSH, LQKENI. This CDR3 comprises 13 residues. Trimming took 2 bases from V and 5 from J, leaving 10 bases between them. The CDR3 protein is CASSPNSQNEQYF. As DNA, the CDR3 is TGTGCCAGCTCACCAAACAGTCAGAACGAGCAGTACTTC.

V gene TRBV19 combines with J gene TRBJ2-7; TRBD1 matches 8 bases. The germline V gene encodes CDR1 LNHDA and CDR2 SQIVND (reference sequence). V gave up 8 bases and J gave up 5 bases; unmatched junction bases: 14. The CDR3 length is 15 residues. The CDR3 region has the DNA TGTGCCAGTTCCCCTCTTGGCAGGGGGCGAGACGAGCAGTACTTC. Protein product: CASSPLGRGRDEQYF.

This chain joins TRBV27 and TRBJ1-1; TRBD1 aligns across 12 bases. In germline, CDR1 is MNHEY, CDR2 SMNVEV (reference sequence). Unmatched junction bases numbered 5, after V lost 2 bases and J lost 10 bases. The CDR3 has 14 residues. The CDR3 region has the DNA TGTGCCAGCAGTTTACAAACGGGACAGGGGGCAGCTTTCTTT. It is translated as CASSLQTGQGAAFF.

This sequence joins TRBV7-2 and TRBJ2-1; the D gene is possibly TRBD1 (6 bases). There are 20 residues in the CDR3. CDR1 and CDR2 (germline): SGHTA, FQGNSA. Trimming took off 0 bases at V and 0 bases at J, with 21 bases between the two ends. DNA of the CDR3: TGTGCCAGCAGCTTAGCCTTCAAAAGGGGGATCATGAGCTCCTACAATGAGCAGTTCTTC. Residues: CASSLAFKRGIMSSYNEQFF.

This clone occurred once. This rearrangement joins TRBV29-1 to TRBJ2-1; D possibly corresponds to TRBD1 (6 bases). Between the trimmed V and J ends, which lost 3 bases and 3 bases, there was a span of 15 bases. This CDR3 is built from 15 residues. From germline, CDR1 is SQVTM and CDR2 ANQGSEA. CDR3 bases: TGCAGCGTTGAGGGGGCGGCAGGCGACTACAATGAGCAGTTCTTC. Its protein product is CSVEGAAGDYNEQFF.

V gene TRBV5-1 combines with J gene TRBJ1-6; 8 bases map to TRBD1. Trimming took 4 bases from V and 5 from J; bases not matched to a gene: 5. This CDR3 has 15 residues. The germline gives CDR1 SGHRS, CDR2 YFSETQ. In DNA form, the CDR3 reads TGCGCCAGCAGCACGGGACAGGTGAATAATTCACCCCTCCACTTT. Amino acids: CASSTGQVNNSPLHF.

The chain links TRBV4-3 to TRBJ2-5; maybe TRBD1 (6 bases). The CDR3 is 15 amino acids. Germline CDR1 reads LGHNA; CDR2 reads YSLEER. The ends were cut back, 2 bases at V and 0 bases at J, with 10 bases in the middle. The CDR3 region has the DNA TGCGCCAGCAGCCAAATGACAGGCCACCAAGAGACCCAGTACTTC. This encodes CASSQMTGHQETQYF.

V is TRBV5-1 and J is TRBJ1-1; TRBD1 matches at 8 bases. Trimming took 1 base from V and 5 from J; bases not matched to a gene: 7. Germline V gene data show CDR1 as SGHRS and CDR2 as YFSETQ. The CDR3 sequence is 15 residues long. This CDR3 is CASSLSGTGQTEAFF. CDR3 DNA sequence: TGCGCCAGCAGCTTGAGCGGGACAGGACAAACTGAAGCTTTCTTT.

J is TRBJ2-1 and V is TRBV6-5; 9 nucleotides align to TRBD1. V lost 6 bases, J lost 7 bases, and 10 bases stayed unmatched. Germline assignment: CDR1 MNHEY and CDR2 SVGAGI. The CDR3 runs to 15 residues. The chain's CDR3 is CASSPFFGTGNEQFF. The DNA for the CDR3 is TGTGCCAGCAGCCCCTTTTTCGGGACAGGGAATGAGCAGTTCTTC.

The V and J genes are TRBV14 and TRBJ1-3, with D possibly being TRBD1 (6 bases). The CDR3 is 16 amino acids. Germline V gene sequence: CDR1 SGHDN, CDR2 FVKESK. The V end lost 5 bases, the J end lost 5 bases, and 19 bases lay between the germline ends. The CDR3 reads CASSVSGTPPRNTIYF. In DNA, the CDR3 is TGTGCCAGCAGCGTAAGCGGGACACCCCCACGAAACACCATATATTTT. The variable domain in full, completed from reference TRBV14 and TRBJ1-3, reads EAGVTQFPSHSVIEKGQTVTLRCDPISGHDNLYWYRRVMGKEIKFLLHFVKESKQDESGMPNNRFLAERTGGTYSTLKVQPAELEDSGVYFCASSVSGTPPRNTIYFGEGSWLTVV.

V usage is TRBV5-6 and J usage is TRBJ1-5; maybe TRBD1 (5 bases). Per the germline V gene, CDR1 is SGHDT and CDR2 is YYEEEE. The CDR3 length is 16 residues. Trimming left V 0 bases short and J 2 bases short, with 12 bases between. CDR3 DNA sequence: TGTGCCAGCAGCTTGGGGGCAGGGCAAGGCAATCAGCCCCAGCATTTT. It specifies CASSLGAGQGNQPQHF.

This clone came up once. The chain recombines TRBV5-1 with TRBJ2-5; 9 nucleotides agree with TRBD1. The J call may be incorrect, as the DNA end agrees better with TRBJ2-7. Germline lookup yields CDR1 SGHRS and CDR2 YFSETQ. The CDR3 is made up of 15 amino acids. The CDR3 is CASSRDRVGPDEQYF. Written as DNA, the CDR3 is TGCGCCAGCAGCCGGGACAGGGTAGGTCCAGACGAGCAGTACTTC.

V usage is TRBV4-1 and J usage is TRBJ2-7; 7 bases line up with TRBD1. Germline CDR1 MGHRA, CDR2 YSYEKL. This CDR3 region has 16 residues. J gave up 4 bases and V 0 bases, and 9 bases lay outside the gene matches. CDR3 sequence reads: CASSQDLGRGSYEQYF. The CDR3 DNA is TGCGCCAGCAGCCAAGATTTGGGCAGGGGGTCTTACGAGCAGTACTTC.

Only one count was recorded for this clone. The V gene is TRBV9, the J gene TRBJ2-3; 11 bases are shared with TRBD2. Per germline, CDR1 SGDLS and CDR2 YYNGEE. The CDR3 runs to 16 residues. Losses at the gene ends were 1 base for V and 2 bases for J; bases not matched to a gene: 3. CDR3 nucleotide sequence: TGTGCCAGCAGCGTAACTAGCGGGAGTCTCACAGATACGCAGTATTTT. Translating it yields CASSVTSGSLTDTQYF.

This chain joins TRBV2 and TRBJ2-2, with TRBD1 identical over 9 bases. Germline assignment: CDR1 SNHLY and CDR2 FYNNEI. V gave up 6 bases and J gave up 7 bases; unmatched junction bases: 9. The CDR3 has 15 amino acids. CDR3 sequence (DNA): TGTGCCAGCAGACCGGGACAGGGTGTCTACGGGGAGCTGTTTTTT. Translating it yields CASRPGQGVYGELFF.

V is TRBV4-1 and J is TRBJ2-7, with 9 bases matching TRBD1. The CDR3 extends over 14 amino acids. The germline CDR1 and CDR2 sequences are MGHRA and YSYEKL. The V and J ends lost 4 bases and 4 bases, in that order; junction bases with no gene match: 5. The CDR3 sequence is CASSRRDREYEQYF. The CDR3 DNA follows: TGCGCCAGCAGCCGCCGGGACAGGGAATACGAGCAGTACTTC.

The chain is built from TRBV28 and TRBJ2-3; no clear D gene. The CDR3 extends over 14 amino acids. V was shortened by 3 bases and J by 4 bases, with 11 bases between the two germline ends. In germline, CDR1 is MDHEN, CDR2 SYDVKM. DNA for the CDR3: TGTGCCAGCAGTTTGAGTCTTGCACCAGATACGCAGTATTTT. Translation: CASSLSLAPDTQYF.

This clone was detected a few times. The chain recombines TRBV15 with TRBJ2-3, with no clear D. The germline CDR1 and CDR2 sequences are LNHNV and YYDKDF (reference sequence). Trimming removed 1 base from V and 5 bases from J, with 7 bases in between. The CDR3 sequence is 13 residues long. CDR3 nucleotides: TGTGCCACCAGCAGAGCCCTCGTAGATACGCAGTATTTT. It encodes CATSRALVDTQYF.

The sample holds one count of this clone. The gene calls are TRBV2 and TRBJ1-2; possible D gene TRBD1, 5 bases. The germline V gene encodes CDR1 SNHLY and CDR2 FYNNEI. V was trimmed by 9 bases and J by 7 bases, leaving 15 bases between them. CDR3 size: 12 residues. Here the CDR3 reads CASSAGGRGYTF. The CDR3 DNA is TGTGCCAGTTCGGCGGGGGGTCGTGGCTACACCTTC.

The chain couples TRBV7-6 to TRBJ2-7; TRBD1 matches at 12 bases. The CDR3 length is 15 residues. Germline V gives CDR1 SGHVS, CDR2 FNYEAQ. V lost 4 bases and J lost 7; bases outside the gene matches: 8. The CDR3 coding sequence is TGTGCCAGCAGCTCCGCGGGACAGGGGGCAAGGGAGCAGTACTTC. It codes for CASSSAGQGAREQYF.

This chain connects TRBV2 to TRBJ2-7, with D perhaps matching TRBD2 (5 bases). There are 12 residues in the CDR3. Germline values: CDR1 SNHLY, CDR2 FYNNEI. Trimming pared 5 bases from V and 2 bases from J, leaving 7 bases between. CDR3 sequence reads: CASSTGTYEQYF. CDR3 bases: TGTGCCAGCAGTACCGGGACCTACGAGCAGTACTTC. Using reference TRBV2 and TRBJ2-7 for the parts outside the CDR3, the full variable domain is EPEVTQTPSHQVTQMGQEVILRCVPISNHLYFYWYRQILGQKVEFLVSFYNNEISEKSEIFDDQFSVERPDGSNFTLKIRSTKLEDSAMYFCASSTGTYEQYFGPGTRLTVT.

This chain links TRBV30 with TRBJ1-1, with D perhaps matching TRBD1 (6 bases). V lost 1 base and J 1 base, leaving 16 bases between the germline ends. CDR3 size: 16 residues. Germline loops: CDR1 GTSNPN, CDR2 SVGIG (reference sequence). The CDR3 DNA sequence: TGTGCCTGGAGTGGACCCGAGACAGGAGAGAACACTGAAGCTTTCTTT. It yields the protein CAWSGPETGENTEAFF.